This TCR beta chain was found in a study of beta chain features in type 1 diabetes. Study as a whole: Examination spanned approximately 110 million sorted cells from all samples.

This clone has just a few counts. What it binds is unknown. Each population that was sorted was more than 95% pure. The authors reverse transcribed all of the isolated RNA, so sequencing captured expressed TCRB transcripts. Libraries were prepared by immunoSEQ multiplex PCR; TCRdb keeps only in-frame clonotypes and omits some of them. The repertoire has around 300,000 clones, roughly 8% of them found once; the top ten carry over 0.8%. Study-level findings and limits: Comparison showed that naive, central memory and Treg TCRB repertoires appeared more similar among patients than among healthy donors. Short templates might get an advantage during PCR, and this would be equal in patients and controls.

Germline V CDR1 and CDR2: MDHEN, SYDVKM. The CDR3 extends over 12 amino acids. V shed 2 bases and J shed 4 bases, with 5 bases lying between them. The origin of this receptor is a woman aged 18-35 years in good health. The sample was central memory CD4+ T cells from blood. The J gene is TRBJ2-5, the V gene TRBV28; D unresolved. CDR3 residues: CASSLQTETQYF. CDR3 coding DNA: TGTGCCAGCAGTTTACAGACAGAGACCCAGTACTTC.